This T cell receptor beta chain originates from a study of identical twins. This clonotype has only a few counts. Its target is not known. Template switching added a universal primer site; cDNA carried unique molecular identifiers. TCRdb called the 5' RACE reads again in MiXCR, with one record for every CDR3 protein. The sample holds over 200,000 distinct CDR3 sequences, roughly a tenth seen once. Findings of the study overall: Excess twin sharing in beta out-of-frame sequences was weaker. There is a chance that invariant MAIT and iNKT cells partially muddied zero-insertion analyses.

V was clipped by 2 bases and J by 1 base, with 5 bases between them. The V gene's germline CDR1 is KGHSH and CDR2 LQKENI. There are 13 residues in the CDR3. V usage is TRBV18 and J usage is TRBJ2-5; D not certain. The clonotype comes from a man aged 50 to 59 in good health. Specimen: memory T cells sorted from blood. The CDR3 DNA is TGTGCCAGCTCACCAGCGCGCCAAGAGACCCAGTACTTC. It yields the protein CASSPARQETQYF.